Listed below are T cell receptor beta chains from one sample, sequenced in a study of blood T cell repertoires in COVID-19. TCRdb's copy holds only in-frame clones and misses some; the assay was immunoSEQ multiplex PCR. The sample holds 130,000 or so clones; around 82% are singletons and the top ten take more than 1.2%. Sample: peripheral blood. The source of these receptors is a man aged 60-69 years with acute or convalescent COVID-19. Each CDR3 is given without its conserved first and last residue. Size tells how often a clone was seen (once, few, many) or the class of an expanded clone, and some rows leave it out.

TRBJ2-7,TRBV5-1,-,ASSLGGFAYEQY
TRBJ2-1,TRBV5-1,-,ASSPTSLRYNEQF
TRBJ1-2,TRBV24-1,-,ATSDGTFGYT
TRBJ2-2,TRBV5-1,-,ASSLPFANTGELF
TRBJ2-2,TRBV7-9,-,ASSSSDRDTGELF
TRBJ1-1,TRBV5-1,once,ASSWGQGNTEAF
TRBJ2-3,TRBV5-1,once,ASSLSRGGGRTDTQY
TRBJ2-5,TRBV7-8,-,ASSLSQGQETQY
TRBJ1-1,TRBV12-5,once,ASGLPQPGDTEAF
TRBJ1-4,TRBV28,-,ASSQDAGVGKLF
TRBJ2-7,TRBV5-1,-,ASSLRGASDEQY
TRBJ2-7,TRBV6-2/TRBV6-3,few,ASSYTGGEQY
TRBJ2-7,TRBV5-1,-,ASSLYPRLSEQY
TRBJ2-2,TRBV5-1,-,ASSTGLPGGGELF
TRBJ2-2,TRBV2,-,ASSRQGGTGELF
TRBJ2-2,TRBV7-2,few,ASSSLAGGPDTGELF
TRBJ2-7,TRBV9,-,ASSVTGTSGSYEQY
TRBJ1-1,TRBV12-3/TRBV12-4,-,ASILGLNTEAF
TRBJ1-6,TRBV5-1,-,ASSLVQAIHSPLH
TRBJ1-4,TRBV6-2/TRBV6-3,few,ASSYSSGANEKLF
TRBJ1-3,TRBV5-1,-,ASSLDPDRIDTGNTIY
TRBJ2-7,TRBV19,-,ASSIGRAFYEQY
TRBJ2-7,TRBV19,-,ASSTQGGEQY
TRBJ2-3,TRBV5-1,-,ASSRGPGQVFTDTQY
TRBJ2-5,TRBV27,-,ASSLQAGGPGETQY
TRBJ2-5,TRBV12-5,-,ASGLPGGKTQY
TRBJ2-2,TRBV7-3,-,ASSLQSGSNTGELF
TRBJ2-5,TRBV30,-,AWSPNSRTQY
TRBJ1-1,TRBV5-5,-,ASSTGQGKAF
TRBJ2-3,TRBV7-8,few,ASSLVSGRAADTQY
TRBJ2-2,TRBV5-6,-,ASSLGSGQNTGELF
TRBJ2-1,TRBV23-1,-,ASSQKQDHNEQF
TRBJ2-5,TRBV4-1,-,ASSQDRGQGSETQY
TRBJ1-1,TRBV29-1,-,SVELGARTEAF
TRBJ2-7,TRBV7-9,-,ASSLASNEQY
TRBJ1-1,TRBV29-1,-,SVGIRTGVAEAF
TRBJ1-2,TRBV7-2,-,ASSLGTGSYYGYT
TRBJ1-1,TRBV28,-,AGGRADNTEAF
TRBJ2-3,TRBV7-2,-,ASSLAAGGTDTQY
TRBJ1-6,TRBV6-5,-,ASSYSGTATNSPLH
TRBJ2-2,TRBV7-3,-,ASSPLAGGPDTGELF
TRBJ2-3,TRBV5-1,-,ASSGGSSTDTQY
TRBJ2-2,TRBV18,once,ASSPLLLAEASTGELF
TRBJ2-7,TRBV9,-,ASSGGTGYEQY
TRBJ1-6,TRBV12-5,once,ASGLGTGSRSPLH
TRBJ2-5,TRBV10-1,once,ASSESRPEETQY
TRBJ2-1,TRBV6-5,-,ASSPGLAAYNEQF
TRBJ2-3,TRBV10-1,-,ASSVGGDADTQY
TRBJ1-4,TRBV5-1,-,ASSSRTGAPLNEKLF
TRBJ1-2,TRBV5-4,-,ASSLTGDNYGYT
TRBJ2-7,TRBV5-6,-,ASSHRDRGRDEQY
TRBJ2-3,TRBV4-1,-,ASSQGDFSSTDTQY
TRBJ2-7,TRBV7-2,-,ASSLVGSSYEQY
TRBJ2-3,TRBV30,few,AWSGIAGARTDTQY